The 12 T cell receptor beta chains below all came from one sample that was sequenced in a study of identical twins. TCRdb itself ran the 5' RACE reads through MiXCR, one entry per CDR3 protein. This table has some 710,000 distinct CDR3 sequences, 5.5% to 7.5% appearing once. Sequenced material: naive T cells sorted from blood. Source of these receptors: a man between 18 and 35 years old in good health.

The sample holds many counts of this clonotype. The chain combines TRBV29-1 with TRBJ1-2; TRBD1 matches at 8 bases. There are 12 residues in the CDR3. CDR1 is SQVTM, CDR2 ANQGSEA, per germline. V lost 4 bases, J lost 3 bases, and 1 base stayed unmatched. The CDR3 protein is CSVAGGDYGYTF. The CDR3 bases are TGCAGCGTTGCAGGGGGCGACTATGGCTACACCTTC.

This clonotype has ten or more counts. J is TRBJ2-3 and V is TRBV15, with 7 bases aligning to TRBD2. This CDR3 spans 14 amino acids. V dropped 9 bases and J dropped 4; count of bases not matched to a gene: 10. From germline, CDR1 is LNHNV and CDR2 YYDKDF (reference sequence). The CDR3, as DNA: TGTGCCACACGGGGCGGGAGTGGTGCAGATACGCAGTATTTT. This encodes CATRGGSGADTQYF.

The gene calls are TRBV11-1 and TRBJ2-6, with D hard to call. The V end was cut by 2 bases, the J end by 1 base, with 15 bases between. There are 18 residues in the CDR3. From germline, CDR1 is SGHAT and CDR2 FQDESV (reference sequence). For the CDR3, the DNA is TGTGCCAGCAGCTTAATGGGATCTAGGCTTTCTGGGGCCAACGTCCTGACTTTC. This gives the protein CASSLMGSRLSGANVLTF. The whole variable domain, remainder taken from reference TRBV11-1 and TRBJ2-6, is EAEVAQSPRYKITEKSQAVAFWCDPISGHATLYWYRQILGQGPELLVQFQDESVVDDSQLPKDRFSAERLKGVDSTLKIQPAELGDSAMYLCASSLMGSRLSGANVLTFGAGSRLTVL.

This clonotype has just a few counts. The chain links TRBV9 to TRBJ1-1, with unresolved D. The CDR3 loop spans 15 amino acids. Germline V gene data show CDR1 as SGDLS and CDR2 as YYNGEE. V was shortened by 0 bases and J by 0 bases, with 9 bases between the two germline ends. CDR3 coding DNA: TGTGCCAGCAGCGTAGAGCCCCAGATGAACACTGAAGCTTTCTTT. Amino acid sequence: CASSVEPQMNTEAFF.

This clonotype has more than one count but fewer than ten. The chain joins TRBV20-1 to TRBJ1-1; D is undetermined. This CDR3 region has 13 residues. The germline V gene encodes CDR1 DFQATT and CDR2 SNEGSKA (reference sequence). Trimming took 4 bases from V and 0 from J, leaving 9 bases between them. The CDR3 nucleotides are TGCAGTGCTACTAGGGTCTTGAACACTGAAGCTTTCTTT. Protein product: CSATRVLNTEAFF.

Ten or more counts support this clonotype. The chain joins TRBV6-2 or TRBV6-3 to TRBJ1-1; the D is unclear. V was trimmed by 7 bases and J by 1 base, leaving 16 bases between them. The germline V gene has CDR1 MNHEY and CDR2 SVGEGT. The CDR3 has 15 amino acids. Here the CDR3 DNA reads TGTGCCAGCACCAACTTTACATCAGGGAACACTGAAGCTTTCTTT. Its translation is CASTNFTSGNTEAFF.

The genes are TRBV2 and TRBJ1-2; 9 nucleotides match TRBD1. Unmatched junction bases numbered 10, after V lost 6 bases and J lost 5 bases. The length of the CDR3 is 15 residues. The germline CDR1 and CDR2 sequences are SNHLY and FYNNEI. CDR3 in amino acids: CASSQGGTGYYGYTF. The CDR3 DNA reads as TGTGCCAGCAGCCAAGGGGGGACAGGGTATTATGGCTACACCTTC.

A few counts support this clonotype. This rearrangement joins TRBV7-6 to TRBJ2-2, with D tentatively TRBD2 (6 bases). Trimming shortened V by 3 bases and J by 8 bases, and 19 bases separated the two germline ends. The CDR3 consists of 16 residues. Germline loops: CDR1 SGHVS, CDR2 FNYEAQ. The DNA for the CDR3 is TGTGCCAGCAGCTTTCGTTTGACAGCGGGCGGGGGGGAGCTGTTTTTT. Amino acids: CASSFRLTAGGGELFF.

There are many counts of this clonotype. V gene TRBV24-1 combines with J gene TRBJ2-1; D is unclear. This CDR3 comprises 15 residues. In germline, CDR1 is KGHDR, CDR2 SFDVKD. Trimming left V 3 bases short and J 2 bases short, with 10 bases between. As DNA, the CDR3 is TGTGCCACCAGTGATGCAAGACGGGCCTACAATGAGCAGTTCTTC. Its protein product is CATSDARRAYNEQFF.

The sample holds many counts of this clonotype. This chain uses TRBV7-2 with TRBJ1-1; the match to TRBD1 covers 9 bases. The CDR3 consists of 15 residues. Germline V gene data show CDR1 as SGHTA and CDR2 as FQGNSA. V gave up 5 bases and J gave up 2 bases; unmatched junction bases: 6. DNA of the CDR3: TGTGCCAGCAGCGTCCCGGGACAGGGTAACACTGAAGCTTTCTTT. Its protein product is CASSVPGQGNTEAFF.

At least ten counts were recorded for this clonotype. CDR3 in DNA: TGCAGCGTTGAAAAGGAGAGGATATTTTACTATGGCTACACCTTC. It specifies CSVEKERIFYYGYTF. V and J are TRBV29-1 and TRBJ1-2; D remains ambiguous. The CDR3 sequence is 15 residues long. The V and J ends lost 2 bases and 3 bases respectively, with 16 bases between them. CDR1 and CDR2 from the germline V gene are SQVTM and ANQGSEA.

The CDR3, as DNA: TGCAGCGTTGCTGGGGCTGGGGCCAACGTCCTGACTTTC. This encodes CSVAGAGANVLTF. J is TRBJ2-6 and V is TRBV29-1; no definite D call. V was trimmed by 4 bases and J by 2 bases, leaving 6 bases between them. The CDR3 totals 13 residues. The germline V gene has CDR1 SQVTM and CDR2 ANQGSEA. Full variable domain (outside the CDR3, taken from reference TRBV29-1 and TRBJ2-6): SAVISQKPSRDICQRGTSLTIQCQVDSQVTMMFWYRQQPGQSLTLIATANQGSEATYESGFVIDKFPISRPNLTFSTLTVSNMSPEDSSIYLCSVAGAGANVLTFGAGSRLTVL.